This T cell receptor (beta chain) comes out of a study of cytomegalovirus exposure and HLA in healthy donors. Study observations and caveats: The investigators catalogued some 160 TCR beta chains as cytomegalovirus-associated. A prior analysis recorded that most TCR beta V segments were productive about 87% or about 30% of the time. In a later analysis, common viral pathogens appeared linked to several of the most significant clusters.

Concerning this clone: The antigen remains undetermined.

PCR amplification relied on 60 Vbeta primers (plus 13 Jbeta primers). Using immunoSEQ multiplex PCR, the repertoire was profiled, and TCRdb retains in-frame clones only, with some absent. The sample includes about 190,000 clones, roughly four fifths of them seen just once. The germline gives CDR1 SGHRS, CDR2 YFSETQ. Deletions cut 4 bases from V and 0 bases from J, with 8 bases between. The CDR3 spans 14 residues. The source of this sequence is a woman in her 30s in good health and CMV-seropositive. This chain joins TRBV5-1 and TRBJ2-1; D gene uncertain. The sequenced material came from PBMCs. The CDR3 DNA is TGCGCCAGCAGCGCGTCCGACTCCTACAATGAGCAGTTCTTC. Encoded protein: CASSASDSYNEQFF.